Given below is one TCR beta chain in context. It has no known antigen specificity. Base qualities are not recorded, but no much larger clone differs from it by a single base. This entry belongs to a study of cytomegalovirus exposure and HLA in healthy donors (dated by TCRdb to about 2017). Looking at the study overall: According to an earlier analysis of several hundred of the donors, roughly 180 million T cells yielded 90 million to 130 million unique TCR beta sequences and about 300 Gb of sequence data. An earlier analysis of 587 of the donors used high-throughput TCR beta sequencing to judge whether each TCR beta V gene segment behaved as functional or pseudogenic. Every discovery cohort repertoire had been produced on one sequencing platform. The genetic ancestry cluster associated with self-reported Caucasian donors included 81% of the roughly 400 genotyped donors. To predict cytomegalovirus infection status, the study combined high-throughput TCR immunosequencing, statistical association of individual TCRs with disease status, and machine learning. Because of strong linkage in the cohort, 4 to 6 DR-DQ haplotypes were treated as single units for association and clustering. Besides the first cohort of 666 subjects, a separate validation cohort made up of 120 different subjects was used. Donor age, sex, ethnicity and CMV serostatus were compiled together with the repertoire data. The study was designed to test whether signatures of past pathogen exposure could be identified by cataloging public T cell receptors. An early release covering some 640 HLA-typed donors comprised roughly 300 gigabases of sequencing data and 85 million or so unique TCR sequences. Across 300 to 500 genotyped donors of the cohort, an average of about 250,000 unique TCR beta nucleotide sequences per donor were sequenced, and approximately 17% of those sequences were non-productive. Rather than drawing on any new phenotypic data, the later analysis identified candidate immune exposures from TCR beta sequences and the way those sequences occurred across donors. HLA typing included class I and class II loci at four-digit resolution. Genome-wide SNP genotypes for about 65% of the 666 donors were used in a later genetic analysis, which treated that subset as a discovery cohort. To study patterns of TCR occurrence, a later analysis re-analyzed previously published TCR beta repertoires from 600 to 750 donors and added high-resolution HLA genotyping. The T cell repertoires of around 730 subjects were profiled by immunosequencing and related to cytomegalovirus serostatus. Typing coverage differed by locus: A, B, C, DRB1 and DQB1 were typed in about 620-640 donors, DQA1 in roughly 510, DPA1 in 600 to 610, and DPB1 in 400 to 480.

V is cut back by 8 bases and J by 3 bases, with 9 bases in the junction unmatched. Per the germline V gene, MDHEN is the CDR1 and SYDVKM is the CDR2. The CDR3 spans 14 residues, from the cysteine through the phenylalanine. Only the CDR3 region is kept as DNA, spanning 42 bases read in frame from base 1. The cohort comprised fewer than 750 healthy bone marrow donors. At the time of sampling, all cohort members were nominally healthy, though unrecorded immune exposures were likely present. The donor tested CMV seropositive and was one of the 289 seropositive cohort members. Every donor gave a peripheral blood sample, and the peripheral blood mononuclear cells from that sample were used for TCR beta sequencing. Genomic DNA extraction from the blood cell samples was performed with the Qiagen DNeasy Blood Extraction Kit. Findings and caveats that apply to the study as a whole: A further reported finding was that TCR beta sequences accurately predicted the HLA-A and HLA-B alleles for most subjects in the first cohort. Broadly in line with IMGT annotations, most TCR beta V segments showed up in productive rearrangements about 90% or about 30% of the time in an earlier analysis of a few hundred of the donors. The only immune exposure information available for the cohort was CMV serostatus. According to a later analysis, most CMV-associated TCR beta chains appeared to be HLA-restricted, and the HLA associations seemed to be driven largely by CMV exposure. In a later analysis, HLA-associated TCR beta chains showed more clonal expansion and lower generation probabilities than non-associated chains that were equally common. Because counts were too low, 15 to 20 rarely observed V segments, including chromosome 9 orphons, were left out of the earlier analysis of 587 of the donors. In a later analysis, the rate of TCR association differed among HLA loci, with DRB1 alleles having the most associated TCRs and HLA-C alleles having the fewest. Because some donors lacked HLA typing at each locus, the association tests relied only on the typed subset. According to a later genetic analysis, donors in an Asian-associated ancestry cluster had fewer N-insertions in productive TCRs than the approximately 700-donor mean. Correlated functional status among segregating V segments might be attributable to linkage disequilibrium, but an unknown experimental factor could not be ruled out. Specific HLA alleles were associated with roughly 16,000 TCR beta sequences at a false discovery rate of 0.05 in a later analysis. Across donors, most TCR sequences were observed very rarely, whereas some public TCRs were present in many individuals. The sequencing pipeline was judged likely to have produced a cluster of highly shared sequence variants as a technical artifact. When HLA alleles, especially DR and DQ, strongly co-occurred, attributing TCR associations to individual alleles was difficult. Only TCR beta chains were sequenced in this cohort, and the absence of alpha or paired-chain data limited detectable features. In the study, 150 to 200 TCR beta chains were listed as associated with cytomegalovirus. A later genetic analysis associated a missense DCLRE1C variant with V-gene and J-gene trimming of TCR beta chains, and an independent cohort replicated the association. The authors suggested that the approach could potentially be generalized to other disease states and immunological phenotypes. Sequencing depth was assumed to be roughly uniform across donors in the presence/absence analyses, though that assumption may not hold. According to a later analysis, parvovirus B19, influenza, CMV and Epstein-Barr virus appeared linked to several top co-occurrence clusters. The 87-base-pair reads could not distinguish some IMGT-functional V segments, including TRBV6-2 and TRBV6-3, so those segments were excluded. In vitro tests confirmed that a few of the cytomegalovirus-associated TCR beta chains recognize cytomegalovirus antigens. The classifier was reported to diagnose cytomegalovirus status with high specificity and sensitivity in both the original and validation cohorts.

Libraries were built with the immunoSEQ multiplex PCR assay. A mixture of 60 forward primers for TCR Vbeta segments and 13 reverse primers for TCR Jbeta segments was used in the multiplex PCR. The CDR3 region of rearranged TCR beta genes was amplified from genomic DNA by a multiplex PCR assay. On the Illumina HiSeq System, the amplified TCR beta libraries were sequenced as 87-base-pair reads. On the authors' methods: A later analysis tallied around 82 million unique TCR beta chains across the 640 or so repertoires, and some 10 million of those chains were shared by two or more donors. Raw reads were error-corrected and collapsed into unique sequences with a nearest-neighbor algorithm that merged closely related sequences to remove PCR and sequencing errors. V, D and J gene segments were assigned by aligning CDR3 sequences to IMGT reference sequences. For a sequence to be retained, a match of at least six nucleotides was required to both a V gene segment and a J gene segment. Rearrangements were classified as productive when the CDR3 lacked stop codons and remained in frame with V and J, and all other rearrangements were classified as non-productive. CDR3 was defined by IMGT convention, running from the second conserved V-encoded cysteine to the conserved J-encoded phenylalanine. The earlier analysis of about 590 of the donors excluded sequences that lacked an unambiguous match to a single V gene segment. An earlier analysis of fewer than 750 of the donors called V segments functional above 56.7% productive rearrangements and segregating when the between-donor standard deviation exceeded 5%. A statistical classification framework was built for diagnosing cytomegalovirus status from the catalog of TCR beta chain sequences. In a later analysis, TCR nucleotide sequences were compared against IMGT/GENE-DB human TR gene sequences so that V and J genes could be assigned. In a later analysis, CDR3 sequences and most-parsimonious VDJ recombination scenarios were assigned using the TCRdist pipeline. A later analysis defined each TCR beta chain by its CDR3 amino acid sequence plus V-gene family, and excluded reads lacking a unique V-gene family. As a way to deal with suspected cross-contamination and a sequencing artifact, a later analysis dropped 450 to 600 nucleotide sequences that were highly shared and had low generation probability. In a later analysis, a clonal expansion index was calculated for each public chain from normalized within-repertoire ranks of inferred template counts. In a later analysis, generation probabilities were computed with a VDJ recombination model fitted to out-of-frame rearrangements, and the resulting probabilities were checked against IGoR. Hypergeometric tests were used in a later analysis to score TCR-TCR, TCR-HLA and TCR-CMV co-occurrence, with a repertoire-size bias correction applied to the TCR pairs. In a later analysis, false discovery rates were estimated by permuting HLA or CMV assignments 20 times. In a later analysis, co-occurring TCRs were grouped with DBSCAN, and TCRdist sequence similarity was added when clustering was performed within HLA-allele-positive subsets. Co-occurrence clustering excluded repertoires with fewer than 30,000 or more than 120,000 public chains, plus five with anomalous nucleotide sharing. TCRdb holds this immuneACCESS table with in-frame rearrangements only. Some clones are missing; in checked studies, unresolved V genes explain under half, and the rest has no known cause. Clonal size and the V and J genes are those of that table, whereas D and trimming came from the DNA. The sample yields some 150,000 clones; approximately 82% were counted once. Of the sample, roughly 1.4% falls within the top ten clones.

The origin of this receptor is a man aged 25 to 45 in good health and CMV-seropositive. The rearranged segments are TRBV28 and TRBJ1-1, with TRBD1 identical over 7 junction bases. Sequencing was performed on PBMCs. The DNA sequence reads TGTGCCAGCTCAATAGACAGGGAGGACACTGAAGCTTTCTTT. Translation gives CASSIDREDTEAFF.